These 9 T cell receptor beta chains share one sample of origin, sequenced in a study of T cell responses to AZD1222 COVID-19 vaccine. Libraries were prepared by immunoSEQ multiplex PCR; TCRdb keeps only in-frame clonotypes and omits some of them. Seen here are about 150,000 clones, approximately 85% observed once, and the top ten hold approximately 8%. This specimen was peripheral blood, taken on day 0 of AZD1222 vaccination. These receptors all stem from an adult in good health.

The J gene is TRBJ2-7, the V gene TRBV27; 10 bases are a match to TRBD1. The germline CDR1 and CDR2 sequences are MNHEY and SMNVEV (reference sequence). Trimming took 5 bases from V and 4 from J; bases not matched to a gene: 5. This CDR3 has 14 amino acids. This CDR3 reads CASSPDRGRYEQYF. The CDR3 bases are TGTGCCAGCAGTCCAGACAGGGGGCGGTACGAGCAGTACTTC.

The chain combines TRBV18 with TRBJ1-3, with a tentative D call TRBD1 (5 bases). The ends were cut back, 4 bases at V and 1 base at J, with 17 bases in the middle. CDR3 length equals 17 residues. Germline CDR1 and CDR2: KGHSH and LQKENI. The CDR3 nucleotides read TGTGCCAGCTCACTAAGTCGGGGGTCTGAATCTGGAAACACCATATATTTT. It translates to CASSLSRGSESGNTIYF. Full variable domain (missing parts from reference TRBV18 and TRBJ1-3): NAGVMQNPRHLVRRRGQEARLRCSPMKGHSHVYWYRQLPEEGLKFMVYLQKENIIDESGMPKERFSAEFPKEGPSILRIQQVVRGDSAAYFCASSLSRGSESGNTIYFGEGSWLTVV.

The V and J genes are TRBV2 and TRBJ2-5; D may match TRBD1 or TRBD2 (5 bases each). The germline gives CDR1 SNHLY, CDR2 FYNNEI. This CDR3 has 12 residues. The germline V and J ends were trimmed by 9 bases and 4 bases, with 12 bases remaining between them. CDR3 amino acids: CARGTNRETQYF. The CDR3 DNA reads TGTGCCAGGGGGACGAACCGAGAGACCCAGTACTTC.

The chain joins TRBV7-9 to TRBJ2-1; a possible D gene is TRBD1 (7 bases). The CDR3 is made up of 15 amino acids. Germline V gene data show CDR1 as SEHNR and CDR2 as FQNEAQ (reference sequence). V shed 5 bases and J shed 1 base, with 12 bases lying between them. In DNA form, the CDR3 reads TGTGCCAGCAGCGACTCAGGGGGGTCCTACAATGAGCAGTTCTTC. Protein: CASSDSGGSYNEQFF.

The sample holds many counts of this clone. The CDR3 DNA follows: TGTGCCAGCAGAGGGACGGGTTCACCCCTCCACTTT. Residues: CASRGTGSPLHF. This sequence joins TRBV2 and TRBJ1-6; possibly TRBD1 for D (5 bases). From germline, CDR1 is SNHLY and CDR2 FYNNEI. V dropped 6 bases and J dropped 9 bases, with 9 bases sitting between them. CDR3 length: 12 amino acids.

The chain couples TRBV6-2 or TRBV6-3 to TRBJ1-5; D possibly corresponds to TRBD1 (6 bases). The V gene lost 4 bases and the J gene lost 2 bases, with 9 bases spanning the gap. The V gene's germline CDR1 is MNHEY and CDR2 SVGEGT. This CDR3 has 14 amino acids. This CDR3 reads CASSFEGGNQPQHF. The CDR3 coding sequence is TGTGCCAGCAGTTTTGAGGGGGGCAATCAGCCCCAGCATTTT.

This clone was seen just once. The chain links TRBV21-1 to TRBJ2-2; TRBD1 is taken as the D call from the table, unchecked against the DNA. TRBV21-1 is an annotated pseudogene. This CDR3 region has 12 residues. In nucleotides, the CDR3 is TGTGCCAGCAGCCCCCATACCGGGGAGCTGTTTTTT. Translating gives CASSPHTGELFF.

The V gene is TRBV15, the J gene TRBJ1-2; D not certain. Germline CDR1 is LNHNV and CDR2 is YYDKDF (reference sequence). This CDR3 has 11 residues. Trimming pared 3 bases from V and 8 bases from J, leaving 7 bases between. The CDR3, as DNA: TGTGCCACCAGCAGGTTGACGGGCTACACCTTC. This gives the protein CATSRLTGYTF.

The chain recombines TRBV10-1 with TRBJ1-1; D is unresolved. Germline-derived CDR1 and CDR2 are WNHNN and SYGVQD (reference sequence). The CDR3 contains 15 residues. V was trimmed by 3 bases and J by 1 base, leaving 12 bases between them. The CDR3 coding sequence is TGCGCCAGCAGTGAATCAGGCAAGGGGAACACTGAAGCTTTCTTT. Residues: CASSESGKGNTEAFF.